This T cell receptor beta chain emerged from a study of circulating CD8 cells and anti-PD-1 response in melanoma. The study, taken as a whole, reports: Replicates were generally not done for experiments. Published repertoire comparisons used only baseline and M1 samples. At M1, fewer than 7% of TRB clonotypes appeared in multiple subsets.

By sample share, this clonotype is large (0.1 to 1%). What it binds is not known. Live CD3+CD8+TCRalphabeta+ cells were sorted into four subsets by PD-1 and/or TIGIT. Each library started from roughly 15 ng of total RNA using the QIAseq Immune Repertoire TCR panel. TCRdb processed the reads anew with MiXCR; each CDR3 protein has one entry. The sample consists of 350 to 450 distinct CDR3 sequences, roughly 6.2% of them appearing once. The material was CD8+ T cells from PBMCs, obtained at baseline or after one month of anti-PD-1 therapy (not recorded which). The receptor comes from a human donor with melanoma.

CDR3 loop: CASSLRTGYEQYF. The CDR3 nucleotides are TGTGCCAGCAGCCTACGGACAGGGTACGAGCAGTACTTC. The rearrangement uses TRBV7-2 and TRBJ2-7; 8 bases align to TRBD1. Germline CDR1 reads SGHTA; CDR2 reads FQGNSA. CDR3 length equals 13 residues. The trim removed 5 bases at V and 4 bases at J, leaving 4 bases unmatched. Based on the CDR3 plus reference TRBV7-2 and TRBJ2-7, the full variable domain is GAGVSQSPSNKVTEKGKDVELRCDPISGHTALYWYRQSLGQGLEFLIYFQGNSAPDKSGLPSDRFSAERTGGSVSTLTIQRTQQEDSAVYLCASSLRTGYEQYFGPGTRLTVT.